These T cell receptor beta chains were read from a single sample in a study of blood T cells in healthy people across ages. Each CDR3 protein gets one entry after TCRdb re-called the 5' RACE reads with MiXCR. This table holds about 1.6 million distinct CDR3 sequences, almost 35% found once. The sample taken for sequencing was blood. Every receptor here comes from a woman aged 30 to 39 in good health. The conserved cysteine and the conserved F or W are not part of the CDR3 here. Expanded clones are given a class, and other clones once, few, many or no size at all.

clone_size: many
cdr3_length: 13
j_call: TRBJ2-3
v_call: TRBV3-1
cdr3_aa: ASNLGGFSTDTQY

clone_size: -
cdr3_length: 13
j_call: TRBJ2-1
v_call: TRBV25-1
cdr3_aa: ASSEAGLASDEQF

clone_size: -
cdr3_length: 13
j_call: TRBJ2-1
v_call: TRBV28
cdr3_aa: ASSIGILWGNEQF

clone_size: -
cdr3_length: 10
j_call: TRBJ1-5
v_call: TRBV20-1
cdr3_aa: SASQGPQPQH

clone_size: many
cdr3_length: 9
j_call: TRBJ2-7
v_call: TRBV29-1
cdr3_aa: SVRLTYEQY

clone_size: -
cdr3_length: 14
j_call: TRBJ1-3
v_call: TRBV9
cdr3_aa: ASSVATRNSGNTIY

clone_size: -
cdr3_length: 11
j_call: TRBJ1-5
v_call: TRBV25-1
cdr3_aa: ASSELGDQPQH

clone_size: few
cdr3_length: 13
j_call: TRBJ2-7
v_call: TRBV28
cdr3_aa: ASSLTARATYEQY

clone_size: -
cdr3_length: 10
j_call: TRBJ2-1
v_call: TRBV2
cdr3_aa: ASSDRRDEQF

clone_size: few
cdr3_length: 12
j_call: TRBJ2-1
v_call: TRBV18
cdr3_aa: ASSAGRAGGEQF

clone_size: few
cdr3_length: 15
j_call: TRBJ2-3
v_call: TRBV7-2
cdr3_aa: ASSLLPGGPPADTQY

clone_size: few
cdr3_length: 12
j_call: TRBJ2-3
v_call: TRBV24-1
cdr3_aa: ATSDYRRPDTQY

clone_size: few
cdr3_length: 14
j_call: TRBJ2-1
v_call: TRBV7-6
cdr3_aa: VSSHTLAGGRNEQF

clone_size: -
cdr3_length: 13
j_call: TRBJ1-1
v_call: TRBV5-1
cdr3_aa: ASSVGGGRNTEAF

clone_size: few
cdr3_length: 13
j_call: TRBJ1-5
v_call: TRBV29-1
cdr3_aa: SVECWTQSNQPQH

clone_size: few
cdr3_length: 13
j_call: TRBJ2-3
v_call: TRBV7-9
cdr3_aa: ASRPKGAGTDTQY

clone_size: -
cdr3_length: 13
j_call: TRBJ2-4
v_call: TRBV12-3/TRBV12-4
cdr3_aa: ASTEGGRLGNIQY

clone_size: -
cdr3_length: 12
j_call: TRBJ2-5
v_call: TRBV7-2
cdr3_aa: ASSSGTAPQTQY

clone_size: -
cdr3_length: 13
j_call: TRBJ2-7
v_call: TRBV7-8
cdr3_aa: ASRLGAGASYEQY

clone_size: -
cdr3_length: 14
j_call: TRBJ2-2
v_call: TRBV28
cdr3_aa: ASSFYRGLNTGELF

clone_size: -
cdr3_length: 14
j_call: TRBJ2-1
v_call: TRBV18
cdr3_aa: ASSIQRGPSYNEQF

clone_size: -
cdr3_length: 13
j_call: TRBJ2-5
v_call: TRBV5-1
cdr3_aa: ASSPGPQYQETQY